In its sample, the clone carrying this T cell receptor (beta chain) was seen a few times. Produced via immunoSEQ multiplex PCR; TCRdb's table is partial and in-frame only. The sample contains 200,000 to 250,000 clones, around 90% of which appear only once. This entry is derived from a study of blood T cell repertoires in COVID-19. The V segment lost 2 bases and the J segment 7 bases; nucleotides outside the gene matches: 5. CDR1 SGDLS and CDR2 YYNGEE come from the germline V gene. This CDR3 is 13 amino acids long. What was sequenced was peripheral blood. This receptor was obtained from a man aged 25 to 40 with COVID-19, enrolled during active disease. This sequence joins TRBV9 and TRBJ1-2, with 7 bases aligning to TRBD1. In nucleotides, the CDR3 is TGTGCCAGCAGCGTCCAGGGGGGTTTTGGCTACACCTTC. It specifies CASSVQGGFGYTF.